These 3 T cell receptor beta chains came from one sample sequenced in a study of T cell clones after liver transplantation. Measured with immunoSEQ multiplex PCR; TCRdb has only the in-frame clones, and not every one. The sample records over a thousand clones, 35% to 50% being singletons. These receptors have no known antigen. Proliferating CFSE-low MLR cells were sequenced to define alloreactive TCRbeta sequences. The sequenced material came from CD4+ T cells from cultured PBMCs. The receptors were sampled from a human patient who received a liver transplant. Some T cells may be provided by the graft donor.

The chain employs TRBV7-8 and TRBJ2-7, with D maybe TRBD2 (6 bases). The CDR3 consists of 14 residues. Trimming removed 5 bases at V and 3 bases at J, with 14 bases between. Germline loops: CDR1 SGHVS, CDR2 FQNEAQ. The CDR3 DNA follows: TGTGCCAGCAGCCCCGCGGGACTTGGCTACGAGCAGTACTTC. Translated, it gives CASSPAGLGYEQYF.

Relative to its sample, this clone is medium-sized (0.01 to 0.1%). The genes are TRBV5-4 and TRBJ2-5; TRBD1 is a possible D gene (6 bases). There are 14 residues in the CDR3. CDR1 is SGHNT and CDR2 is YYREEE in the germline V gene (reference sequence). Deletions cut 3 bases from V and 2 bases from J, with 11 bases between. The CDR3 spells CASSSSRGQETQYF. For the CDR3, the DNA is TGTGCCAGCAGCTCCTCCAGGGGTCAAGAGACCCAGTACTTC.

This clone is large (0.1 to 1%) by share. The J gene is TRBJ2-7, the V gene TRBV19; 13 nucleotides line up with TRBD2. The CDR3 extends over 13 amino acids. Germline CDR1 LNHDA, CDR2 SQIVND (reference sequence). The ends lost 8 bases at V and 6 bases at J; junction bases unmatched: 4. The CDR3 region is CASSTSGRFEQYF. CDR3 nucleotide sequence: TGTGCCAGTTCGACTAGCGGGAGGTTCGAGCAGTACTTC.